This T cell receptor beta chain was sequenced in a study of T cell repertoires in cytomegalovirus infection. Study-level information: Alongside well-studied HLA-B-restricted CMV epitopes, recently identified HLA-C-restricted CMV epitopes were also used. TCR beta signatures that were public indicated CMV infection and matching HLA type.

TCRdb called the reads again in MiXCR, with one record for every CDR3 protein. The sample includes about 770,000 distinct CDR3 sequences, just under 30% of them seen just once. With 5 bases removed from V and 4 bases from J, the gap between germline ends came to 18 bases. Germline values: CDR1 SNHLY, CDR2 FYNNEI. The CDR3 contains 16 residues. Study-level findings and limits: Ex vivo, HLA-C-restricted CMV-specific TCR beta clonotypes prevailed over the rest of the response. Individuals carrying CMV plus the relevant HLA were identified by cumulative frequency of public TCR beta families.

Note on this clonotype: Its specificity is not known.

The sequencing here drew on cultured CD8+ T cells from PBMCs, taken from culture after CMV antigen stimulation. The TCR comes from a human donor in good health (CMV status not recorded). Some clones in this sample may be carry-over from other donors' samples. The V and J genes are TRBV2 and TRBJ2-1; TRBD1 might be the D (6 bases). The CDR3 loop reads CASSNPVDSPYNEQFF. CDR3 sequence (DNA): TGTGCCAGCAGTAACCCCGTGGACAGCCCATACAATGAGCAGTTCTTC.